Each of the 24 T cell receptor beta chains below was sequenced from the same sample in a study of Ad26.COV2.S vaccination and SARS-CoV-2 variants. Specified treatment: some 19 received Ad26.COV2.S at low or high dose, single or two shots; several received placebo; per-sample allocation not given. Vaccine and placebo recipients were sampled on day 63 after the first injection. The assay was immunoSEQ multiplex PCR, and TCRdb's table has in-frame clones only and misses some. The table lists about 350,000 clones, approximately 86% of them singletons. The sample in question was peripheral blood, obtained in a trial of Ad26.COV2.S vaccine versus placebo. These receptors were taken from a person between 18 and 65 years old who received the Ad26.COV2.S COVID-19 vaccine or a placebo.

Concerning this clone itself: The sample has other DNA sequences that encode this CDR3 too. The gene calls are TRBV6-6 and TRBJ2-7; D ambiguous. The length of the CDR3 is 14 residues. V lost 2 bases and J lost 11, with 19 bases in between. Germline V gene sequence: CDR1 MNHNY, CDR2 SVGAGI (reference sequence). The CDR3 sequence is CASSYGLEQAEEYF. The CDR3 nucleotides are TGTGCCAGCAGTTACGGGCTAGAGCAGGCTGAGGAGTACTTC.

The chain joins TRBV2 to TRBJ2-1; 11 bases agree with TRBD2. The junction had 11 bases not matched to a gene; V was cut back by 3 bases and J by 4 bases. The CDR3 contains 18 residues. CDR1 and CDR2 from the germline V gene are SNHLY and FYNNEI. The CDR3 region is CASSDPSTSGRGYNEQFF. As DNA, the CDR3 is TGTGCCAGCAGTGACCCCTCCACTAGCGGGAGAGGGTACAATGAGCAGTTCTTC.

J is TRBJ2-5 and V is TRBV12-3 or TRBV12-4, with D uncertain. There are 13 residues in the CDR3. The V end lost 5 bases, the J end lost 1 base, and 8 bases lay between the germline ends. The CDR3 DNA sequence: TGTGCCAGCAGTCGAGACGGCCAAGAGACCCAGTACTTC. Residues: CASSRDGQETQYF.

The chain is built from TRBV4-3 and TRBJ1-1; D is unresolved. CDR1 is LGHNA, CDR2 YSLEER, per germline. The CDR3 has 16 residues. V lost 2 bases, J lost 1 base, and 14 bases lay in between. The CDR3: CASSQLFSIQNTEAFF. The DNA for the CDR3 is TGCGCCAGCAGCCAATTGTTCTCTATCCAGAACACTGAAGCTTTCTTT.

V gene TRBV27 combines with J gene TRBJ2-7; 10 nucleotides agree with TRBD2. CDR1 is MNHEY, CDR2 SMNVEV, per germline (reference sequence). V gave up 2 bases and J gave up 1 base; unmatched junction bases: 2. There are 15 residues in the CDR3. The CDR3, as DNA: TGTGCCAGCAGTTTAACTAGCGGGGTTTCCTACGAGCAGTACTTC. Translation gives CASSLTSGVSYEQYF.

V and J are TRBV27 and TRBJ1-2; D is unresolved. This CDR3 has 16 residues. Trimming stripped 2 bases from V and 5 bases from J, with 18 bases between. The germline V gene has CDR1 MNHEY and CDR2 SMNVEV (reference sequence). The CDR3 DNA is TGTGCCAGCAGTTTAACCCCCGGGCAGACCTTTTATGGCTACACCTTC. Translation: CASSLTPGQTFYGYTF.

J is TRBJ1-2 and V is TRBV7-9, with no clear D. Germline loops: CDR1 SEHNR, CDR2 FQNEAQ (reference sequence). V was shortened by 2 bases and J by 4 bases, with 14 bases between the two germline ends. The CDR3 is made up of 15 amino acids. The CDR3 region has the DNA TGTGCCAGCAGCTTAAGCGGAGCGGAACCCTATGGCTACACCTTC. It specifies CASSLSGAEPYGYTF.

This sequence joins TRBV7-2 and TRBJ2-3, with D possibly being TRBD1 or TRBD2 (5 bases each). This CDR3 region has 15 residues. The V end lost 5 bases, the J end lost 6 bases, and 18 bases lay between the germline ends. CDR1 is SGHTA and CDR2 is FQGNSA in the germline V gene. CDR3 in DNA: TGTGCCAGCAGCCTCCAGCTTTCGGGACCGGATACGCAGTATTTT. Amino acids: CASSLQLSGPDTQYF.

The chain has TRBV24-1 and TRBJ2-7, with TRBD1 matching over 9 bases. Trimming at V came to 0 bases and at J to 3 bases, leaving 5 bases not matched to a gene. This CDR3 has 16 residues. Germline assignment: CDR1 KGHDR and CDR2 SFDVKD. CDR3 DNA: TGTGCCACCAGTGATTTGACGCCGGGACAGGGCTACGAGCAGTACTTC. Protein: CATSDLTPGQGYEQYF.

The V and J genes are TRBV24-1 and TRBJ2-7; tentative D call: TRBD2 (5 bases). The germline V gene encodes CDR1 KGHDR and CDR2 SFDVKD. Between the trimmed V and J ends, which lost 4 bases and 1 base, there was a span of 13 bases. This CDR3 is 15 amino acids long. In DNA, the CDR3 is TGTGCCACCAGTGACCAGAAAGAGGGATCCTACGAGCAGTACTTC. It encodes CATSDQKEGSYEQYF.

This clone was counted at least ten times. The V call is TRBV2, the J call TRBJ1-5; D unclear. The CDR3 runs to 16 residues. Germline assignment: CDR1 SNHLY and CDR2 FYNNEI. The germline V and J ends were trimmed by 4 bases and 7 bases, with 20 bases remaining between them. The CDR3 coding sequence is TGTGCCAGCAGTGGGGAGGCCGCCGGGAGGGAGCAGCCCCAGCATTTT. Translating gives CASSGEAAGREQPQHF.

This chain links TRBV3-1 (or the pseudogene TRBV3-2) with TRBJ2-7; D ambiguous. The germline V gene encodes CDR1 LGHDT and CDR2 YNNKEL (reference sequence). The CDR3 totals 14 residues. V shed 6 bases and J shed 0 bases, with 12 bases lying between them. The CDR3 sequence is CASRSHESSYEQYF. CDR3 nucleotides: TGTGCCAGCAGAAGTCACGAGAGCTCCTACGAGCAGTACTTC.

V and J are TRBV11-2 and TRBJ1-4; TRBD1 matches 10 bases. CDR1 and CDR2 (germline): SGHAT, FQNNGV. V dropped 5 bases and J dropped 7; count of bases not matched to a gene: 7. The CDR3 is 15 amino acids. The CDR3 reads CASSPSWTGGEKLFF. CDR3 in DNA: TGTGCCAGCAGCCCTAGTTGGACAGGGGGTGAAAAACTGTTTTTT.

The chain joins TRBV18 to TRBJ2-7; D is unclear. Germline CDR1 is KGHSH and CDR2 is LQKENI. Trimming cost V 3 bases and J 7 bases, with 7 bases left between them. The CDR3 is 11 residues long. The CDR3 coding sequence is TGTGCCAGCTCACCGGCGAGGGAGCAGTACTTC. It encodes CASSPAREQYF.

The J gene is TRBJ2-7, the V gene TRBV28; D call uncertain. The CDR3 runs 15 residues. Per the germline V gene, CDR1 is MDHEN and CDR2 is SYDVKM. V was cut by 6 bases and J by 2 bases, with 17 bases left in between. CDR3 protein: CASRTPGRSTYEQYF. The CDR3 nucleotides are TGTGCCAGCAGAACCCCAGGCAGGTCGACCTACGAGCAGTACTTC. Full variable domain (outside the CDR3, taken from reference TRBV28 and TRBJ2-7): DVKVTQSSRYLVKRTGEKVFLECVQDMDHENMFWYRQDPGLGLRLIYFSYDVKMKEKGDIPEGYSVSREKKERFSLILESASTNQTSMYLCASRTPGRSTYEQYFGPGTRLTVT.

This clone was seen a single time. The chain links TRBV29-1 to TRBJ1-4; D not resolved. V lost 4 bases, J lost 3 bases, and 6 bases lay in between. This CDR3 spans 12 amino acids. Germline V gene lookup returns CDR1 SQVTM and CDR2 ANQGSEA. The CDR3 region has the DNA TGCAGCGTTGGGAGGGCTAATGAAAAACTGTTTTTT. Its translation: CSVGRANEKLFF.

The V and J genes are TRBV9 and TRBJ1-1, with 10 bases lining up with TRBD1. Germline V gene lookup returns CDR1 SGDLS and CDR2 YYNGEE. The length of the CDR3 is 15 residues. Trimming removed 4 bases from V and 0 bases from J; junction bases left unmatched: 3. The CDR3 here is CASSPGTGVNTEAFF. The CDR3 DNA reads as TGTGCCAGCAGCCCAGGGACAGGGGTGAACACTGAAGCTTTCTTT.

This clone was observed a single time. The chain combines TRBV3-1 (or the pseudogene TRBV3-2) with TRBJ2-5; TRBD1 matches at 12 bases. Germline-derived CDR1 and CDR2 are LGHDT and YNNKEL (reference sequence). Trimming at V came to 4 bases and at J to 5 bases, leaving 8 bases not matched to a gene. The CDR3 loop spans 16 amino acids. Here the CDR3 DNA reads TGTGCCAGCAGCCCGACAGGGACAGGGGGCTTCGAGACCCAGTACTTC. It specifies CASSPTGTGGFETQYF.

This clone appeared a few times. V gene TRBV4-2 combines with J gene TRBJ2-5; unclear D gene. Trimming stripped 1 base from V and 3 bases from J, with 3 bases between. The CDR3 is made up of 12 amino acids. CDR1 and CDR2 (germline): LGHNA, YNFKEQ. DNA of the CDR3: TGTGCCAGCAGCCAAGTCGAAGAGACCCAGTACTTC. Its translation is CASSQVEETQYF.

This clone occurred once. This chain connects TRBV28 to TRBJ2-3; the D is unclear. Germline lookup yields CDR1 MDHEN and CDR2 SYDVKM. Trimming stripped 1 base from V and 2 bases from J, with 10 bases between. This CDR3 has 15 residues. The CDR3 coding sequence is TGTGCCAGCAGTTTATCGGGCGTCAACACAGATACGCAGTATTTT. The encoded protein is CASSLSGVNTDTQYF.

In this sample, this clone turned up once. CDR3 amino acids: CASSPTGTSAFYGYTF. CDR3 bases: TGTGCCAGCAGCCCTACCGGGACCTCAGCCTTCTATGGCTACACCTTC. The rearrangement joins TRBV16 to TRBJ1-2, with a possible D match to TRBD1 (5 bases). Germline V gene lookup returns CDR1 KGHSY and CDR2 FQNENV. The CDR3 is made up of 16 amino acids. Trimming left V 4 bases short and J 4 bases short, with 19 bases between.

Written as DNA, the CDR3 is TGTGCCAGCAGTGTGGGTGGGCAGGGGGAGACCCAGTACTTC. Encoded protein: CASSVGGQGETQYF. This chain joins TRBV5-5 and TRBJ2-5; TRBD1 is a possible D gene (6 bases). Germline CDR1 is SGHKS and CDR2 is YYEKEE (reference sequence). CDR3 length: 14 amino acids. V was shortened by 5 bases and J by 5 bases, with 16 bases between the two germline ends.

This CDR3 is CASSDPRSSYNSPLHF. DNA of the CDR3: TGTGCCAGCAGTGATCCCAGGAGCTCCTATAATTCACCCCTCCACTTT. The chain employs TRBV2 and TRBJ1-6; D is unclear. The CDR3 is made up of 16 amino acids. Per germline, CDR1 SNHLY and CDR2 FYNNEI. V shed 3 bases and J shed 0 bases, with 9 bases lying between them. The full variable domain, its missing parts supplied by reference TRBV2 and TRBJ1-6, is EPEVTQTPSHQVTQMGQEVILRCVPISNHLYFYWYRQILGQKVEFLVSFYNNEISEKSEIFDDQFSVERPDGSNFTLKIRSTKLEDSAMYFCASSDPRSSYNSPLHFGNGTRLTVT.

The chain couples TRBV28 to TRBJ2-7; 10 bases are a match to TRBD2. Germline V gene sequence: CDR1 MDHEN, CDR2 SYDVKM. CDR3 length: 14 amino acids. V dropped 2 bases and J dropped 7; count of bases not matched to a gene: 5. The DNA for the CDR3 is TGTGCCAGCAGTTTAGGGCTAGCGGGAGATGAGCAGTACTTC. Translation: CASSLGLAGDEQYF.